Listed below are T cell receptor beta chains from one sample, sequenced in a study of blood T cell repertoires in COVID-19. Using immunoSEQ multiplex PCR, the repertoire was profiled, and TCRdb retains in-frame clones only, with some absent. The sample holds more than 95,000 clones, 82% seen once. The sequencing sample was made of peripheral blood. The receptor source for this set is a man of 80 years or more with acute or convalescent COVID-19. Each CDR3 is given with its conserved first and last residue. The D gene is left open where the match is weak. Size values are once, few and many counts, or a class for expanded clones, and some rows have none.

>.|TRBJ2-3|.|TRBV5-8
CASSLSGGGTDTQYF
TGTGCCAGCAGCTTAAGTGGCGGGGGCACAGATACGCAGTATTTT
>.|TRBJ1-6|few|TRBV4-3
CASSQAGRSPLHF
TGCGCCAGCAGCCAAGCTGGCCGTTCACCCCTCCACTTT
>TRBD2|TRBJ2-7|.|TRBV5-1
CASSPPLAGVVGEQYF
TGCGCCAGCAGCCCGCCGCTAGCGGGAGTCGTAGGCGAGCAGTACTTC
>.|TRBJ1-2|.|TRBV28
CASSSRGRDGYTF
TGTGCCAGCAGTTCTAGGGGTAGGGATGGCTACACCTTC
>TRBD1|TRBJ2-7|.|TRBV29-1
CSVHRGWDSHEQYF
TGCAGCGTTCACAGGGGCTGGGATTCCCACGAGCAGTACTTC
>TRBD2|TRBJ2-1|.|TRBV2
CASSEGGLAGSNEQFF
TGTGCCAGCAGTGAAGGGGGGCTAGCGGGAAGCAATGAGCAGTTCTTC
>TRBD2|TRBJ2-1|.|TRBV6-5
CASSTLLAVQPFF
TGTGCCAGCAGTACATTACTAGCGGTCCAGCCGTTCTTC
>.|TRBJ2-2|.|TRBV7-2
CASSLTQGNTGELFF
TGTGCCAGCAGCTTAACACAGGGGAACACCGGGGAGCTGTTTTTT
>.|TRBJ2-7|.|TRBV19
CASSPRYSSYEQYF
TGTGCCAGTAGTCCCCGTTACAGTTCCTACGAGCAGTACTTC
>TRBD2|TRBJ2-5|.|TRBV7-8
CASSLVGSGGGQETQYF
TGTGCCAGCAGCTTAGTGGGTAGCGGGGGTGGCCAAGAGACCCAGTACTTC
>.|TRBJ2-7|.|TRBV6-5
CASSYSVIIYEQYF
TGTGCCAGCAGTTACAGCGTTATTATCTACGAGCAGTACTTC
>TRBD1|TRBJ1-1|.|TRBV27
CASSWTGESNTEAFF
TGTGCCAGCAGTTGGACAGGAGAGTCGAACACTGAAGCTTTCTTT
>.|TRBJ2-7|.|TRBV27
CASSSKSHRVEQYF
TGTGCCAGCAGTTCAAAATCCCACAGGGTCGAGCAGTACTTC
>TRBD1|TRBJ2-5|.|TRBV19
CASSPKGALPSQETQYF
TGTGCCAGTAGTCCCAAGGGGGCGTTACCTTCTCAAGAGACCCAGTACTTC
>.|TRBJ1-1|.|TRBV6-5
CASRGLDSKNTEAFF
TGTGCCAGCAGGGGCTTGGACAGCAAGAACACTGAAGCTTTCTTT
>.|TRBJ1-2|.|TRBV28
CASSPAGRAAHF
TGTGCCAGCAGTCCGGCAGGAAGAGCTGCCCACTTC
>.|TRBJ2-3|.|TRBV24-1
CATSDFAPTAGTQYF
TGTGCCACCAGTGATTTTGCGCCTACGGCGGGTACGCAGTATTTT
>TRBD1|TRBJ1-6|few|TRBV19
CASSDRVRSPLHF
TGTGCCAGTAGTGACAGGGTACGGTCACCCCTCCACTTT
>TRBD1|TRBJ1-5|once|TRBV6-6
CASSGGQGSNQPQHF
TGTGCCAGCAGTGGGGGACAGGGGAGCAATCAGCCCCAGCATTTT
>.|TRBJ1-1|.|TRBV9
CASSVGTGYEGTEAFF
TGTGCCAGCAGCGTAGGGACCGGTTACGAGGGCACTGAAGCTTTCTTT
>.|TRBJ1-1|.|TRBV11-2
CASSSRDPEAFF
TGTGCCAGCAGCTCCAGGGATCCTGAAGCTTTCTTT
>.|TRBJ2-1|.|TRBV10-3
CAISVEGTSYNEQFF
TGTGCCATCAGTGTCGAGGGTACCTCCTACAATGAGCAGTTCTTC
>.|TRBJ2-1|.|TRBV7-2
CASSLARGNEQFF
TGTGCCAGCAGCTTGGCTAGAGGTAATGAGCAGTTCTTC
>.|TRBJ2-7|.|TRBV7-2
CASSALIGEQYF
TGTGCCAGCAGCGCACTGATCGGGGAGCAGTACTTC
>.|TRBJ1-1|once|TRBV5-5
CASSLFQGYENTEAFF
TGTGCCAGCAGCTTGTTCCAGGGGTATGAGAACACTGAAGCTTTCTTT
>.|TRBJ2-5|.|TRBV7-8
CASLSVGANGETQYF
TGTGCCAGCCTTTCGGTGGGGGCCAATGGAGAGACCCAGTACTTC
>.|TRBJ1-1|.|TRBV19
CASIPPRSLTEAFF
TGTGCCAGTATCCCCCCACGGTCGCTCACTGAAGCTTTCTTT
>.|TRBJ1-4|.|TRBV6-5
CASSYSSSGSNEKLFF
TGTGCCAGCAGTTACTCCAGTTCAGGCTCTAATGAAAAACTGTTTTTT
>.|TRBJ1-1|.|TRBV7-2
CASSLDGAFF
TGTGCCAGCAGCTTAGACGGAGCTTTCTTT
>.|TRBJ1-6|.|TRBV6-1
CASSLGIRDSPLHF
TGTGCCAGCAGCCTAGGTATTAGAGATTCACCCCTCCACTTT
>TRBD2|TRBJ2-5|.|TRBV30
CAWNHAGLAGKETQYF
TGTGCCTGGAACCACGCGGGACTAGCGGGGAAAGAGACCCAGTACTTC
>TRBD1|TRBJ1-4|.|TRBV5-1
CASSKISTGGDEKLFF
TGCGCCAGCAGCAAAATATCGACAGGGGGAGATGAAAAACTGTTTTTT
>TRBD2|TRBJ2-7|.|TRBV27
CASSRLAGEQYF
TGTGCCAGCAGTAGACTAGCGGGGGAGCAGTACTTC
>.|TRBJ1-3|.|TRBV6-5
CASRDTVSGNTIYF
TGTGCCAGCAGAGATACAGTCTCTGGAAACACCATATATTTT
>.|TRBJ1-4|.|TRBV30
CAGVGGVNEKLFF
TGTGCCGGGGTGGGAGGGGTTAATGAAAAACTGTTTTTT
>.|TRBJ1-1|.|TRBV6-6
CASTQRTPLFEAFF
TGTGCCAGCACCCAGAGGACTCCTCTTTTTGAAGCTTTCTTT
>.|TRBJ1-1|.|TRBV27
CASSLSGARATEAFF
TGTGCCAGCAGTTTATCGGGGGCCAGGGCCACTGAAGCTTTCTTT
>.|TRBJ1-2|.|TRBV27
CASSSGGRAFNYGYTF
TGTGCCAGCAGTTCTGGGGGCAGGGCGTTCAACTATGGCTACACCTTC
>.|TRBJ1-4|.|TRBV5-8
CASTPGSGGGEKLFF
TGTGCCAGCACCCCAGGGTCGGGGGGTGGTGAAAAACTGTTTTTT
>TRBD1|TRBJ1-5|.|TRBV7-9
CASSRTGGNQPQHF
TGTGCCAGCAGCCGTACAGGGGGCAATCAGCCCCAGCATTTT
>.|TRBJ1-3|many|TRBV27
CASSLRGGGNTIYF
TGTGCCAGCAGTTTACGGGGTGGTGGAAACACCATATATTTT
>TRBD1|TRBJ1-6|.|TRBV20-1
CSASNPQGASPLHF
TGCAGTGCTAGTAACCCTCAGGGGGCTTCACCCCTCCACTTT
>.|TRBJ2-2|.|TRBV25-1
CASSEPGAGTGELFF
TGTGCCAGCAGTGAACCAGGGGCGGGTACCGGGGAGCTGTTTTTT
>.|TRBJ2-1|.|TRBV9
CASSVEGWDEQFF
TGTGCCAGCAGCGTAGAGGGGTGGGATGAGCAGTTCTTC
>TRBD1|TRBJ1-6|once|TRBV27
CASSLGRGINSPLHF
TGTGCCAGCAGTTTGGGCAGGGGGATTAATTCACCCCTCCACTTT
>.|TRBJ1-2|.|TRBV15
CATSNSGKDHYGYTF
TGTGCCACCAGCAATAGCGGGAAAGATCACTATGGCTACACCTTC
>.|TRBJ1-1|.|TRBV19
CASSSSFAEAFF
TGTGCCAGTAGCTCCTCTTTTGCGGAAGCTTTCTTT
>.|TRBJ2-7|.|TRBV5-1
CASSAERVGEQYF
TGCGCCAGCAGCGCCGAGAGGGTGGGCGAGCAGTACTTC
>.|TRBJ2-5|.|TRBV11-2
CASSFVGSGQETQYF
TGTGCCAGCAGCTTTGTAGGTTCGGGACAAGAGACCCAGTACTTC
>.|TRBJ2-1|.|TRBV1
CTSSQDHLARENNEQFF
TGCACCAGCAGCCAAGATCATCTGGCTAGAGAGAACAATGAGCAGTTCTTC
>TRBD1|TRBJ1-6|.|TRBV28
CASSWDRKTPNSPLHF
TGTGCCAGCAGTTGGGACAGGAAAACTCCGAATTCACCCCTCCACTTT